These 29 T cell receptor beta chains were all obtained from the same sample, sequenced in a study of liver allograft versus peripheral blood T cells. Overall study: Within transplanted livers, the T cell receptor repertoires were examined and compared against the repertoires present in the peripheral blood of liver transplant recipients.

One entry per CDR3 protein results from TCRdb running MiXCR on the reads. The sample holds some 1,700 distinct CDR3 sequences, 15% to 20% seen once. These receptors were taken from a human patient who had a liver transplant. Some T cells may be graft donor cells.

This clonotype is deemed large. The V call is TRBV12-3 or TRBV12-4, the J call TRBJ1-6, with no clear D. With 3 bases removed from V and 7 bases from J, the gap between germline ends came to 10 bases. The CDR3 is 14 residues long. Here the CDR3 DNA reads TGTGCCAGCAGTTTCGGCCTCGCCAATTCACCCCTCCACTTT. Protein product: CASSFGLANSPLHF.

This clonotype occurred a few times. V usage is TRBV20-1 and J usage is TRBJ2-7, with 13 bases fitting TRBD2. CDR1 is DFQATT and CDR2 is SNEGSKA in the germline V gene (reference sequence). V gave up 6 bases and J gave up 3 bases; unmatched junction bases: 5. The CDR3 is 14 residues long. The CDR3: CSASLAGGRYEQYF. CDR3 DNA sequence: TGCAGTGCATCACTAGCGGGAGGGCGCTACGAGCAGTACTTC.

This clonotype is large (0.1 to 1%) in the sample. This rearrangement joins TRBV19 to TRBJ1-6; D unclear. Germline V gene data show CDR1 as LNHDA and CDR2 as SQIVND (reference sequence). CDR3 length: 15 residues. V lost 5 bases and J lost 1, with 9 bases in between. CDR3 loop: CASSLEKSYNSPLHF. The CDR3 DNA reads TGTGCCAGTAGTCTTGAGAAGTCCTATAATTCACCCCTCCACTTT.

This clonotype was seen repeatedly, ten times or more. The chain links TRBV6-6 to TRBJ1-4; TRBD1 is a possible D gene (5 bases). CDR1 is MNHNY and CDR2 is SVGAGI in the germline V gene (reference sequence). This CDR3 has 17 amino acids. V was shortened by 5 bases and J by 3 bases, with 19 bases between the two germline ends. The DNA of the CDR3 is TGTGCCAGCAGTCTTAAGGGGTCCCTGGCAGCTAATGAAAAACTGTTTTTT. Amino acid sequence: CASSLKGSLAANEKLFF.

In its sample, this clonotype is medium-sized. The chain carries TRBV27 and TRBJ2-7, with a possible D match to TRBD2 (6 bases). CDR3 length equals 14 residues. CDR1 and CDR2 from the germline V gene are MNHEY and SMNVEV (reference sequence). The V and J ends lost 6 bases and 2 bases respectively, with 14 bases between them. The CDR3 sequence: CASRHGSSAYEQYF. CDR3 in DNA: TGTGCCAGCAGGCACGGGAGTTCCGCCTACGAGCAGTACTTC.

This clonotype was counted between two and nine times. The chain's CDR3 is CAISELDRSLAKNIQYF. In DNA form, the CDR3 reads TGTGCCATCAGTGAGCTGGACAGGTCCCTAGCCAAAAACATTCAGTACTTC. The rearrangement uses TRBV10-3 and TRBJ2-4; 7 nucleotides match TRBD1. Germline V lookup: CDR1 ENHRY, CDR2 SYGVKD. CDR3 length: 17 residues. J gave up 0 bases and V 2 bases, and 7 bases lay outside the gene matches.

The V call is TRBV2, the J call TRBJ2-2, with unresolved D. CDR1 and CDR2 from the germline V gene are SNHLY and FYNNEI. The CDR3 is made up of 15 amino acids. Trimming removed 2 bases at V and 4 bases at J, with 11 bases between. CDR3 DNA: TGTGCCAGCAGTGAAAAAGGGTTCAGCACCGGGGAGCTGTTTTTT. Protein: CASSEKGFSTGELFF. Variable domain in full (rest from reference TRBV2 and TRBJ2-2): EPEVTQTPSHQVTQMGQEVILRCVPISNHLYFYWYRQILGQKVEFLVSFYNNEISEKSEIFDDQFSVERPDGSNFTLKIRSTKLEDSAMYFCASSEKGFSTGELFFGEGSRLTVL.

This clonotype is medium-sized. The CDR3 nucleotides are TGTGCCAGCAGCTTAGACACGGGGACCCAGTACTTC. This encodes CASSLDTGTQYF. The V gene is TRBV7-2, the J gene TRBJ2-5; unclear D gene. Germline CDR1 is SGHTA and CDR2 is FQGNSA. V was clipped by 1 base and J by 7 bases, with 7 bases between them. CDR3 length: 12 residues. Together with reference TRBV7-2 and TRBJ2-5, the CDR3 gives the full variable domain: GAGVSQSPSNKVTEKGKDVELRCDPISGHTALYWYRQSLGQGLEFLIYFQGNSAPDKSGLPSDRFSAERTGGSVSTLTIQRTQQEDSAVYLCASSLDTGTQYFGPGTRLLVL.

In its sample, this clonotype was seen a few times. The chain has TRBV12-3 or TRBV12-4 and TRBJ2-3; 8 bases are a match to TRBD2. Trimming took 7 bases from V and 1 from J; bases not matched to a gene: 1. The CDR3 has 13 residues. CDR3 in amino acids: CASTLAGTDTQYF. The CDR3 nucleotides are TGTGCCAGCACACTAGCGGGCACAGATACGCAGTATTTT.

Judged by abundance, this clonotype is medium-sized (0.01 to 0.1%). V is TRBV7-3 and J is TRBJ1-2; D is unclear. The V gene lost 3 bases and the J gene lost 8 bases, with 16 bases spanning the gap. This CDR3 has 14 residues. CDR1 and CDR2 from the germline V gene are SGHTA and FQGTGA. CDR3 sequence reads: CASSFGRMDGGYTF. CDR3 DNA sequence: TGTGCCAGCAGCTTTGGACGGATGGATGGCGGCTACACCTTC.

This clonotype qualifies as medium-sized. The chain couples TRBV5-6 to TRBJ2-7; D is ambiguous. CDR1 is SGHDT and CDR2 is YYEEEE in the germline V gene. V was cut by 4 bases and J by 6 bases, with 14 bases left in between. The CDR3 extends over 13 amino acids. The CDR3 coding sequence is TGTGCCAGCAGCCTAGTGGTGTCGGGCGAGCAGTACTTC. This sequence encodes CASSLVVSGEQYF.

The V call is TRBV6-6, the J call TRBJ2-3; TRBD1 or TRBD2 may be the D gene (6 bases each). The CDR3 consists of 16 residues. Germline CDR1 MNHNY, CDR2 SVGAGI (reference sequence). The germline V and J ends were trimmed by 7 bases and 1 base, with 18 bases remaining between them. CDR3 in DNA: TGTGCCAGCAAGGGGGAGGTCGGGGGTGGCACAGATACGCAGTATTTT. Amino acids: CASKGEVGGGTDTQYF.

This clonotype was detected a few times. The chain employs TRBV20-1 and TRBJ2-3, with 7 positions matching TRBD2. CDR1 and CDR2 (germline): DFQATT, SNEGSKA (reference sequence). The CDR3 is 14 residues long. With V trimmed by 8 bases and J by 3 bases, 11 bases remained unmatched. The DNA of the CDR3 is TGCAGTATCCCGGGGGGAGGGCCGACAGATACGCAGTATTTT. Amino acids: CSIPGGGPTDTQYF.

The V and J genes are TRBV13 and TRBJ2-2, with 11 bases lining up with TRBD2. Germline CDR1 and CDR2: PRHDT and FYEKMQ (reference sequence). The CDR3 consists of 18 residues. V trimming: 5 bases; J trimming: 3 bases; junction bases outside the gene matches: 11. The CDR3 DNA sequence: TGTGCCAGCAGCCGCCCAACTGGGACTAGCGGATACACCGGGGAGCTGTTTTTT. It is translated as CASSRPTGTSGYTGELFF.

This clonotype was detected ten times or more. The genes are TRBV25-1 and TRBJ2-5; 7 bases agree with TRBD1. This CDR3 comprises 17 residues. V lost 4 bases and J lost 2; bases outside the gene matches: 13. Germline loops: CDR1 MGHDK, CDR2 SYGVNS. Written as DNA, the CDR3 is TGTGCCAGCAGTGCCAGCTCCGGGACAGAGGCTCAAGAGACCCAGTACTTC. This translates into CASSASSGTEAQETQYF. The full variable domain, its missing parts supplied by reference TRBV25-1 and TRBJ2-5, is EADIYQTPRYLVIGTGKKITLECSQTMGHDKMYWYQQDPGMELHLIHYSYGVNSTEKGDLSSESTVSRIRTEHFPLTLESARPSHTSQYLCASSASSGTEAQETQYFGPGTRLLVL.

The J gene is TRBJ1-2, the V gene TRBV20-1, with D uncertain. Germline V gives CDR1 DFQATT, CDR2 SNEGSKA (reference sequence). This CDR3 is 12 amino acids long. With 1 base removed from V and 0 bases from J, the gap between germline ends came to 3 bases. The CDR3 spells CSARGTNYGYTF. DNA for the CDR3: TGCAGTGCTAGAGGGACTAACTATGGCTACACCTTC.

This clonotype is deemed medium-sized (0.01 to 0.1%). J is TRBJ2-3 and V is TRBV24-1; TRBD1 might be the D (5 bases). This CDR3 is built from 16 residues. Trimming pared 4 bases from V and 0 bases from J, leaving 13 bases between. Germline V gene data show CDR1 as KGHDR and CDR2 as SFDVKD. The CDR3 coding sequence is TGTGCCACCAGTGACGCCATGGGGCGAAGCACAGATACGCAGTATTTT. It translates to CATSDAMGRSTDTQYF.

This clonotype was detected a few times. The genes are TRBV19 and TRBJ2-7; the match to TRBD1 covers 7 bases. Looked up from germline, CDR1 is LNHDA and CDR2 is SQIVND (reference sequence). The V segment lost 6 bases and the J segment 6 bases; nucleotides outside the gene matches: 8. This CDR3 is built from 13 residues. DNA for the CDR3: TGTGCCAGTAGCGGACAGGACCCGGGCGAGCAGTACTTC. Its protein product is CASSGQDPGEQYF.

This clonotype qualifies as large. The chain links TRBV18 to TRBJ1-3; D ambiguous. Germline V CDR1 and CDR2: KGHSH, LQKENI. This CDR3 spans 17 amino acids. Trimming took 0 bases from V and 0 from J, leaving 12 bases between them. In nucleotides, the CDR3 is TGTGCCAGCTCACCACCGGTTCCAGAAAGCTCTGGAAACACCATATATTTT. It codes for CASSPPVPESSGNTIYF. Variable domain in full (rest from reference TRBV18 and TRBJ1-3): NAGVMQNPRHLVRRRGQEARLRCSPMKGHSHVYWYRQLPEEGLKFMVYLQKENIIDESGMPKERFSAEFPKEGPSILRIQQVVRGDSAAYFCASSPPVPESSGNTIYFGEGSWLTVV.

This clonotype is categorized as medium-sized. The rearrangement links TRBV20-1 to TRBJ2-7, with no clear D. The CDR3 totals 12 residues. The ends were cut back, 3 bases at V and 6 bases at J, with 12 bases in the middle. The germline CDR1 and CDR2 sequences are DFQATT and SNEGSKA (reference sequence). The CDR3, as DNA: TGCAGTGCTAGCGTGTTCGAGTTCGAGCAGTACTTC. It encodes CSASVFEFEQYF.

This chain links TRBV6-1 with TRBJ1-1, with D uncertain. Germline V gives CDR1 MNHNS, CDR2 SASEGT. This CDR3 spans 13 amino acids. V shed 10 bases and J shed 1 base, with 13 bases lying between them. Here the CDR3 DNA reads TGTGCCACCAGACCCCGGGGGAACACTGAAGCTTTCTTT. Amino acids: CATRPRGNTEAFF.

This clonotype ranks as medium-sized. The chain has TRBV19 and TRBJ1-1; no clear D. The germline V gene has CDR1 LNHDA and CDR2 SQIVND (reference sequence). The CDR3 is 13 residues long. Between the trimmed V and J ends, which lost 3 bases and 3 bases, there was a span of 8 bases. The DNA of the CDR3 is TGTGCCAGTAGTATTCTTAGGGACACTGAAGCTTTCTTT. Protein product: CASSILRDTEAFF.

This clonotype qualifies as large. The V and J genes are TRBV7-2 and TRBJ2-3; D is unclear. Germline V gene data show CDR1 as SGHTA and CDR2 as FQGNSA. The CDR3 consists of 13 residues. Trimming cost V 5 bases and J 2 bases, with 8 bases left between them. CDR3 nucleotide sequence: TGTGCCAGCAGCCGAGAAAACACAGATACGCAGTATTTT. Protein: CASSRENTDTQYF.

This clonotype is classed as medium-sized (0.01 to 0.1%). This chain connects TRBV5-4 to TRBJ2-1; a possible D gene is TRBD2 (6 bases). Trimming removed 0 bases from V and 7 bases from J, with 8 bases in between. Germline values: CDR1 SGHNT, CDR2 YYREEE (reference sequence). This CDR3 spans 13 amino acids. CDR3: CASSLAAGNEQFF. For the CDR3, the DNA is TGTGCCAGCAGCTTGGCGGCGGGGAATGAGCAGTTCTTC.

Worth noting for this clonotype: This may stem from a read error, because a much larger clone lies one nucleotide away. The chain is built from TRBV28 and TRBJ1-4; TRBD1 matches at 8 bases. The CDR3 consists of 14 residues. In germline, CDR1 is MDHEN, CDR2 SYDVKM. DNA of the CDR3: TGTACCAGCAGCAACGCCGACAGGGGTGAAAAACTGTTTTTT. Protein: CTSSNADRGEKLFF. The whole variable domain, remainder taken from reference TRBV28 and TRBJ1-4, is DVKVTQSSRYLVKRTGEKVFLECVQDMDHENMFWYRQDPGLGLRLIYFSYDVKMKEKGDIPEGYSVSREKKERFSLILESASTNQTSMYLCTSSNADRGEKLFFGSGTQLSVL.

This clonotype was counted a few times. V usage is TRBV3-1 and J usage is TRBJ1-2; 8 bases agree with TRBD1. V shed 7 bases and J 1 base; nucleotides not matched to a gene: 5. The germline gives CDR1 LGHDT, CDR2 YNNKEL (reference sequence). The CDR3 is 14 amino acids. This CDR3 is CASTLQGGNYGYTF. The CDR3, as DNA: TGTGCCAGCACCCTACAGGGGGGTAACTATGGCTACACCTTC. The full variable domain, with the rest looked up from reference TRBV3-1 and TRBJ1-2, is DTAVSQTPKYLVTQMGNDKSIKCEQNLGHDTMYWYKQDSKKFLKIMFSYNNKELIINETVPNRFSPKSPDKAHLNLHINSLELGDSAVYFCASTLQGGNYGYTFGSGTRLTVV.

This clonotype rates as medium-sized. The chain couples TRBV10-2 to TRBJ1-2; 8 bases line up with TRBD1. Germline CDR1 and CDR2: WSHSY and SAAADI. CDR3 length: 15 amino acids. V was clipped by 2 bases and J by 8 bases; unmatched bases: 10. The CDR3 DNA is TGCGCCAGCAGTGAGAGGTTCCAGGGGGCGAGGGGCTACACCTTC. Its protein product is CASSERFQGARGYTF.

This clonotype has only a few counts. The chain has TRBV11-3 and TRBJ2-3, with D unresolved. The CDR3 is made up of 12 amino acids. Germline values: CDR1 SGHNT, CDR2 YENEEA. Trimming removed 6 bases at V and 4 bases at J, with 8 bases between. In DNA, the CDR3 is TGTGCCAGCAGTTCCCGGTCAGATACGCAGTATTTT. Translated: CASSSRSDTQYF.

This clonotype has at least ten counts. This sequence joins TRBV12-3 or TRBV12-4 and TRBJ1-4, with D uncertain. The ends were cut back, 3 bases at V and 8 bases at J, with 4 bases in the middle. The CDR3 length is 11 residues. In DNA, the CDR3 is TGTGCCAGCAGTTTCGGGGAAAAACTGTTTTTT. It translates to CASSFGEKLFF.